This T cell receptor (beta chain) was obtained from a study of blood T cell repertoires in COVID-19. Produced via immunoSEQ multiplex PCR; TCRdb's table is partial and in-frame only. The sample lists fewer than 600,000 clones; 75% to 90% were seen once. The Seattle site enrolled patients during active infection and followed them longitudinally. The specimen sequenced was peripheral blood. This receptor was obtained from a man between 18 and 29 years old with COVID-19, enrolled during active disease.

The CDR3 nucleotides are TGTGCCAGCAGTAAACCGGGACTAGCGGCCGGGGAGCTGTTTTTT. It codes for CASSKPGLAAGELFF. The rearrangement joins TRBV6-2 or TRBV6-3 to TRBJ2-2, with TRBD2 matching 11 bases. The V segment lost 5 bases and the J segment 6 bases; nucleotides outside the gene matches: 5. Per the germline V gene, CDR1 is MNHEY and CDR2 is SVGEGT. The CDR3 runs to 15 residues.